This entry is about one T cell receptor beta chain. The target antigen is unknown. The sample originates from a study of OX40 agonist ivuxolimab in advanced cancers. Study-wide context: Every 2 weeks, patients received ivuxolimab intravenously, dosed at 0.01 to 10 mg/kg.

The protocol was immunoSEQ multiplex PCR, while the TCRdb copy is restricted to in-frame clones and leaves out a portion. The data hold around 80,000 clones, with around 86% observed a single time. Study outcomes and limitations: Expanded peripheral T-cell antigen specificity went undetermined. Both CD4+ and CD8+ T cell populations in blood had undergone clonal expansion by week 6 at 0.1 to 3.0 mg/kg. Patients who responded partially at 0.1-3.0 mg/kg showed clonal expansion ranking among the lowest.

The V gene lost 0 bases and the J gene lost 6 bases, with 11 bases spanning the gap. Germline loops: CDR1 SGDLS, CDR2 YYNGEE. The CDR3 is 14 amino acids. The specimen comprised CD4+ or CD8+ T cells sorted from blood, sampled in a trial of the OX40 agonist ivuxolimab. This receptor was identified in an adult with an advanced solid tumor such as melanoma, head and neck, liver or kidney cancer. J is TRBJ2-3 and V is TRBV9, with D possibly matching TRBD2 (6 bases). CDR3 amino acids: CASSVATGVDTQYF. Written as DNA, the CDR3 is TGTGCCAGCAGCGTAGCTACGGGGGTGGATACGCAGTATTTT.